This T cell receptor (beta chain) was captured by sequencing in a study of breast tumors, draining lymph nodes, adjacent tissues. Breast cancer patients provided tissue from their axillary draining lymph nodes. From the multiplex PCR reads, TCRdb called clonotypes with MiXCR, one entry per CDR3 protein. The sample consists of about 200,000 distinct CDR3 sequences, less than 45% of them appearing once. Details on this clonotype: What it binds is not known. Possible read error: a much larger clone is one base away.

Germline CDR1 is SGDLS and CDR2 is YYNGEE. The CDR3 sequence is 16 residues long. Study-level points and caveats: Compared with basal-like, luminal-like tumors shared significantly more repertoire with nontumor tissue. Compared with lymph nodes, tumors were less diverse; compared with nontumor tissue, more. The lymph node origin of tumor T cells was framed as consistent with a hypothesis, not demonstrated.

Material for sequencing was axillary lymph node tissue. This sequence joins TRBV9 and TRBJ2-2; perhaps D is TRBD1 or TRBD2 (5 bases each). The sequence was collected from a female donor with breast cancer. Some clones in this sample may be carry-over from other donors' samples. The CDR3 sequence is CASSVATATNTGALFF. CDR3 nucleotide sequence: TGTGCCAGCAGCGTAGCTACAGCGACGAACACCGGGGCGCTGTTTTTT.